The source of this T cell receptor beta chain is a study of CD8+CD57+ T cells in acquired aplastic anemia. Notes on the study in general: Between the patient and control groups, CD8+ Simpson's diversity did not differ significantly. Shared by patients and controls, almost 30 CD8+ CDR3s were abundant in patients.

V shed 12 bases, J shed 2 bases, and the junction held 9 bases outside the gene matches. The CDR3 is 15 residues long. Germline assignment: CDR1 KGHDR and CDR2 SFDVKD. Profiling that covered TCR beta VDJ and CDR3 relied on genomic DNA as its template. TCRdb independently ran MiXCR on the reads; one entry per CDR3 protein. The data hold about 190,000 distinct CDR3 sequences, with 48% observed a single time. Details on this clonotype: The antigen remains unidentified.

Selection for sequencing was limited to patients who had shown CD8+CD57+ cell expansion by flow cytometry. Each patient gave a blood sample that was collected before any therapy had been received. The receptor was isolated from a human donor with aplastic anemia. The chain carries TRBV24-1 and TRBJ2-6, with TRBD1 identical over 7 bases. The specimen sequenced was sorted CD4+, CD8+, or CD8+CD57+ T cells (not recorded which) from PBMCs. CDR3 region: CACSPQGTGANVLTF. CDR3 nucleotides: TGTGCCTGCTCACCACAGGGGACTGGGGCCAACGTCCTGACTTTC.